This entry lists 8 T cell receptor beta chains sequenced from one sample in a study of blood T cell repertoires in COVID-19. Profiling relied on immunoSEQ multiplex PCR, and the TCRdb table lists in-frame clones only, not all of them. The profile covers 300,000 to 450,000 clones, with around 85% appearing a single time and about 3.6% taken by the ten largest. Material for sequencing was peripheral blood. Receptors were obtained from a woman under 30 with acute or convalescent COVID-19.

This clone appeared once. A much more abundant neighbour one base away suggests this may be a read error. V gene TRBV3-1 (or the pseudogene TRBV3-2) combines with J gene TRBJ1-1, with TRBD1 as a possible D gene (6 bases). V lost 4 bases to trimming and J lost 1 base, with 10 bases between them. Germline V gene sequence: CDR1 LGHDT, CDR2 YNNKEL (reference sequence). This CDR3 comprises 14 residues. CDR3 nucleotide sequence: TGTGCCAGCAGCCGCGACAGGAGGAACACTGAAGCTTTCTTT. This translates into CASSRDRRNTEAFF.

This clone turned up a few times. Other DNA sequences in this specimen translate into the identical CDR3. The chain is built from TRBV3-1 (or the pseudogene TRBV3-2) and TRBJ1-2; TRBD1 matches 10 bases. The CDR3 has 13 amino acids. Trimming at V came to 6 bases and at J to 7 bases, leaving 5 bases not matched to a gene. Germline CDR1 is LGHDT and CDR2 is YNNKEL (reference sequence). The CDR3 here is CASSQTGGSGYTF. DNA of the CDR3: TGTGCCAGCAGTCAGACAGGGGGCAGTGGCTACACCTTC.

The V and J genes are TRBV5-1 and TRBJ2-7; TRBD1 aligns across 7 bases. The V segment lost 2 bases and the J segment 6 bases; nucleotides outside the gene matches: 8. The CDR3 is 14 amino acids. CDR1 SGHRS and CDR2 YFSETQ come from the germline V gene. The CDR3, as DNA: TGCGCCAGCAGCTTAGACAGGGTACCAACCGAGCAGTACTTC. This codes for CASSLDRVPTEQYF. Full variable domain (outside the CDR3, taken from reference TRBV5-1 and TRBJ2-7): KAGVTQTPRYLIKTRGQQVTLSCSPISGHRSVSWYQQTPGQGLQFLFEYFSETQRNKGNFPGRFSGRQFSNSRSEMNVSTLELGDSALYLCASSLDRVPTEQYFGPGTRLTVT.

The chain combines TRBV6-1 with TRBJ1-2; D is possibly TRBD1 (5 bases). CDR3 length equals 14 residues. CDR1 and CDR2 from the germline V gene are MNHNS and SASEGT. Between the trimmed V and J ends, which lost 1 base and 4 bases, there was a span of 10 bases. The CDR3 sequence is CASSEGGGSYGYTF. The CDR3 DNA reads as TGTGCCAGCAGTGAAGGGGGGGGGAGCTATGGCTACACCTTC.

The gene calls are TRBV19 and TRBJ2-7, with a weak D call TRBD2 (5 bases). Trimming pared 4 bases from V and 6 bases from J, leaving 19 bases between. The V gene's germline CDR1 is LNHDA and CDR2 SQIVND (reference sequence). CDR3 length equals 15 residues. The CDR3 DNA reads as TGTGCCAGTAGTACTCATTCACTAGTTCAAGGCGAGCAGTACTTC. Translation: CASSTHSLVQGEQYF.

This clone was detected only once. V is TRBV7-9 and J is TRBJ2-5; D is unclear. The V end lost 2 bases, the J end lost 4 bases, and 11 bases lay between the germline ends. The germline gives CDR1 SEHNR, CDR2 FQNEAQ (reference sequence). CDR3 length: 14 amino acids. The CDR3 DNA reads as TGTGCCAGCAGCTTATCAAGATACTCAGAGACCCAGTACTTC. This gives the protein CASSLSRYSETQYF. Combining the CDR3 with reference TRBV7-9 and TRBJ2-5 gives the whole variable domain DTGVSQNPRHKITKRGQNVTFRCDPISEHNRLYWYRQTLGQGPEFLTYFQNEAQLEKSRLLSDRFSAERPKGSFSTLEIQRTEQGDSAMYLCASSLSRYSETQYFGPGTRLLVL.

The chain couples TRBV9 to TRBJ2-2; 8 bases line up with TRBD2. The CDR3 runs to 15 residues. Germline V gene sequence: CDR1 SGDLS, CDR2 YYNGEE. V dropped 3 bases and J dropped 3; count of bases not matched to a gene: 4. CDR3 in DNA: TGTGCCAGCAGCGGGGACGGGGGGGACACCGGGGAGCTGTTTTTT. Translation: CASSGDGGDTGELFF. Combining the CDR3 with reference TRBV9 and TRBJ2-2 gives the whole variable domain DSGVTQTPKHLITATGQRVTLRCSPRSGDLSVYWYQQSLDQGLQFLIQYYNGEERAKGNILERFSAQQFPDLHSELNLSSLELGDSALYFCASSGDGGDTGELFFGEGSRLTVL.

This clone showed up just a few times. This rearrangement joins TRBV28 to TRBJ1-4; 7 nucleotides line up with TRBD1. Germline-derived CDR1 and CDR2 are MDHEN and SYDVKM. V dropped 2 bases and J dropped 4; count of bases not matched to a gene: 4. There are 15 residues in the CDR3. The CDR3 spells CASSLLTGNNEKLFF. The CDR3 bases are TGTGCCAGCAGTTTACTGACAGGGAATAATGAAAAACTGTTTTTT. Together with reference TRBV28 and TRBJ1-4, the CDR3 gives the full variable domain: DVKVTQSSRYLVKRTGEKVFLECVQDMDHENMFWYRQDPGLGLRLIYFSYDVKMKEKGDIPEGYSVSREKKERFSLILESASTNQTSMYLCASSLLTGNNEKLFFGSGTQLSVL.